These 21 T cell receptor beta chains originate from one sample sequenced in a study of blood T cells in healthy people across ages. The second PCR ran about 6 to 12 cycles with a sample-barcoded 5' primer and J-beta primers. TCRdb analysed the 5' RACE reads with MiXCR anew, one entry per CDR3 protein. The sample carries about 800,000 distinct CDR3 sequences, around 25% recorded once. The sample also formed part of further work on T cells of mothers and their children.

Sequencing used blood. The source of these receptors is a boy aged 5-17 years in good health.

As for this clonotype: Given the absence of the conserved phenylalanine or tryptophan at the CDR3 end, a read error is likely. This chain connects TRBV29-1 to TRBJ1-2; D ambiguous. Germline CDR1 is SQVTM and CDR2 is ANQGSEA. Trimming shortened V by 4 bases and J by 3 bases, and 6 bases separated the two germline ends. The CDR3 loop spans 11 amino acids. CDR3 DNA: TGCAGCGTTGTTGCAGACTATGGCTACACCCTC. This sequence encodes CSVVADYGYTL.

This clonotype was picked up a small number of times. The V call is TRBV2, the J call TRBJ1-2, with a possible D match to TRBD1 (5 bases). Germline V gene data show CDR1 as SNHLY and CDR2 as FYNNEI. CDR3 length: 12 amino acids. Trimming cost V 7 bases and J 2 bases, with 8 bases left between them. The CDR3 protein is CASKTGNYGYTF. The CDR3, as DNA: TGTGCCAGCAAAACAGGAAACTATGGCTACACCTTC. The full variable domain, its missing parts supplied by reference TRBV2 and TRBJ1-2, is EPEVTQTPSHQVTQMGQEVILRCVPISNHLYFYWYRQILGQKVEFLVSFYNNEISEKSEIFDDQFSVERPDGSNFTLKIRSTKLEDSAMYFCASKTGNYGYTFGSGTRLTVV.

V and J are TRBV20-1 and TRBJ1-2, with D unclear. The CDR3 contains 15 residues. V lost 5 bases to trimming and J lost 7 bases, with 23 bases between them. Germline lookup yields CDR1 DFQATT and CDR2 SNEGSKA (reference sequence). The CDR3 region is CSAPLPGPAASGYTF. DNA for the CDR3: TGCAGTGCTCCGTTACCGGGCCCAGCCGCGAGTGGCTACACCTTC.

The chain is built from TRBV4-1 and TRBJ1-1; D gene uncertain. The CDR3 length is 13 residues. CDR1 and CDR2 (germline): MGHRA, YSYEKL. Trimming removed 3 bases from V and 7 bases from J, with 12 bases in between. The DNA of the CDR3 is TGCGCCAGCAGCCAGGGAGACGGACTTGAAGCTTTCTTT. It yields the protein CASSQGDGLEAFF.

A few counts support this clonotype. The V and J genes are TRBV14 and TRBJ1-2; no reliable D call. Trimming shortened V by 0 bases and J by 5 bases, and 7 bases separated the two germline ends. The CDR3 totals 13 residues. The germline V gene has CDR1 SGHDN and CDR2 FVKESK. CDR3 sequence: CASSQDVVYGYTF. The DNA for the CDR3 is TGTGCCAGCAGCCAAGATGTCGTTTATGGCTACACCTTC.

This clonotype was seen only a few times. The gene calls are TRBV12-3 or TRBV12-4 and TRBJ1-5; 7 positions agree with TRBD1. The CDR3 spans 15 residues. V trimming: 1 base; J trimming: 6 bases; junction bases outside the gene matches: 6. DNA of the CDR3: TGTGCCAGCAGTTTAGAGGGGGCGATCGGTCAGCCCCAGCATTTT. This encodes CASSLEGAIGQPQHF.

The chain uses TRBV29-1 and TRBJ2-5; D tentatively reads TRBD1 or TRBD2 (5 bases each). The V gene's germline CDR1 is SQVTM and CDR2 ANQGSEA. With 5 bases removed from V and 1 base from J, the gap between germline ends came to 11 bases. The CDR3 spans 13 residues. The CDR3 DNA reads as TGCAGCGTTAAGGGACGGTTCCAAGAGACCCAGTACTTC. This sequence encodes CSVKGRFQETQYF.

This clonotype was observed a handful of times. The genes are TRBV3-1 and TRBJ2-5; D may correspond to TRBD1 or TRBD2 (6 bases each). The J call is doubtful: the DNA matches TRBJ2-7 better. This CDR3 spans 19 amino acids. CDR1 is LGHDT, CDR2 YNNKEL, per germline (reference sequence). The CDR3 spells CASSHTIGAAGGLSYEQYF. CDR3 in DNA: TGTGCCAGCAGCCATACGATTGGGGCCGCCGGGGGCCTATCCTACGAGCAGTACTTC.

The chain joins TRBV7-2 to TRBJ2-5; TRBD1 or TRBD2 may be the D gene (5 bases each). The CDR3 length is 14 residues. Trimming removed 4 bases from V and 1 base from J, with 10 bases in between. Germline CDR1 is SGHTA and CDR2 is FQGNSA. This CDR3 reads CASSWRTPQETQYF. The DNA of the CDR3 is TGTGCCAGCAGCTGGAGGACACCCCAAGAGACCCAGTACTTC.

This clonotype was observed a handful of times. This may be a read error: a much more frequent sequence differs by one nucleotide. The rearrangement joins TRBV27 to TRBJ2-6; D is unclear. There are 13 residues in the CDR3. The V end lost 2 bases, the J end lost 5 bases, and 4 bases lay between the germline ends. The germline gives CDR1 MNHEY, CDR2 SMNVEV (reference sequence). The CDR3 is CASSLSWANVLTF. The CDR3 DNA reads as TGTGCCAGCAGTTTAAGCTGGGCCAACGTCCTGACTTTC.

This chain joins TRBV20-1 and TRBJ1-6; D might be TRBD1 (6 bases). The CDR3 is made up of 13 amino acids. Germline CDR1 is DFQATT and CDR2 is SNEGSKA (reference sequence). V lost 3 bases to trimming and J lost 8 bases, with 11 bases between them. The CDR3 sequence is CSARRDNDSPLHF. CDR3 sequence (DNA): TGCAGTGCTAGGAGGGACAACGATTCACCCCTCCACTTT.

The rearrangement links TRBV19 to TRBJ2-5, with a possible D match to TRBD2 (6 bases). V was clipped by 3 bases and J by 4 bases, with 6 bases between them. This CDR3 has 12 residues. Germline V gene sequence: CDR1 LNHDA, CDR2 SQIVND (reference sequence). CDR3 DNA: TGTGCCAGTAGTATCGGGGGAGAGACCCAGTACTTC. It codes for CASSIGGETQYF.

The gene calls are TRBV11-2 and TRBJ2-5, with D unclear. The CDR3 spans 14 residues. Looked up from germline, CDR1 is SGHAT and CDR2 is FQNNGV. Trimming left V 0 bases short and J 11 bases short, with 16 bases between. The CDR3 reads CASSLEVGPLEQYF. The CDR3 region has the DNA TGTGCCAGCAGCTTAGAAGTCGGTCCCCTGGAGCAGTACTTC.

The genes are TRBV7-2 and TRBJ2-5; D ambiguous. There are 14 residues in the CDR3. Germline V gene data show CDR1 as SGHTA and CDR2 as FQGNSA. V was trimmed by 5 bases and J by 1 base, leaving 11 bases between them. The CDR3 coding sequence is TGTGCCAGCAGCCTGACAAACTCCCAAGAGACCCAGTACTTC. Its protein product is CASSLTNSQETQYF.

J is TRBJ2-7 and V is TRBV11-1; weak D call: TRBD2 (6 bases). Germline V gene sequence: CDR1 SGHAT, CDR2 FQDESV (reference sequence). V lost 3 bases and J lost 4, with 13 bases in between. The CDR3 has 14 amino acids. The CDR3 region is CASSFQEGRYEQYF. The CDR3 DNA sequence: TGTGCCAGCAGCTTTCAGGAGGGGCGGTACGAGCAGTACTTC.

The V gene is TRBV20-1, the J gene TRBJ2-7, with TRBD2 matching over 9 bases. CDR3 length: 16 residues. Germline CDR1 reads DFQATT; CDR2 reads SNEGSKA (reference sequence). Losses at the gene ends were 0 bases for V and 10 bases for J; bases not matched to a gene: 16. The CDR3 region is CSARDPLGASGVEQYF. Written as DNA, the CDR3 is TGCAGTGCTAGAGATCCCTTGGGGGCTAGCGGGGTGGAACAGTACTTC.

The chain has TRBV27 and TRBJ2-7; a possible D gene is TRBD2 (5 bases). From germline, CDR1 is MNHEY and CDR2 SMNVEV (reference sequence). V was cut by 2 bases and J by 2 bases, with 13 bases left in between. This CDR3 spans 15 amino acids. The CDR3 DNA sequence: TGTGCCAGCAGTTTACTGTCTAGCTGGCCCTACGAGCAGTACTTC. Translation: CASSLLSSWPYEQYF.

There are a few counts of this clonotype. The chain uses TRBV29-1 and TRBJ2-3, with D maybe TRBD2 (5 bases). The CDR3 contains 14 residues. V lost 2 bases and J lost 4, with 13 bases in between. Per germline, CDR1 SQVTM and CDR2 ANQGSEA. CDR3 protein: CSVENQILADTQYF. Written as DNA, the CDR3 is TGCAGCGTTGAAAACCAGATACTAGCAGATACGCAGTATTTT.

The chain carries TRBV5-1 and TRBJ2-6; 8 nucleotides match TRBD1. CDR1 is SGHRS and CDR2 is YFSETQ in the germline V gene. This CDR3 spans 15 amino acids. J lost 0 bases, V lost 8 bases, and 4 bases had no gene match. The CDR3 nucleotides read TGCGCCAGTACAGGGGGGAGCTCTGGGGCCAACGTCCTGACTTTC. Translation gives CASTGGSSGANVLTF.

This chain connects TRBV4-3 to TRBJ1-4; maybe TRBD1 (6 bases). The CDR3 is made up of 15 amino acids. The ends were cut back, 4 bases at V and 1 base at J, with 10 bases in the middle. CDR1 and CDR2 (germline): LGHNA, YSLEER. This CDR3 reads CASSPRTETNEKLFF. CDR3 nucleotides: TGCGCCAGCAGCCCGCGGACAGAAACTAATGAAAAACTGTTTTTT.

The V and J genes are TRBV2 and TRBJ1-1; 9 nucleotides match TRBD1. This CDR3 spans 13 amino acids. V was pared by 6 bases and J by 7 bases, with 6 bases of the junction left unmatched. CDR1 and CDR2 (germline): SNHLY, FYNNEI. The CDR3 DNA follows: TGTGCCAGCAGGAACAGGGGGCCGGTTGAAGCTTTCTTT. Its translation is CASRNRGPVEAFF.